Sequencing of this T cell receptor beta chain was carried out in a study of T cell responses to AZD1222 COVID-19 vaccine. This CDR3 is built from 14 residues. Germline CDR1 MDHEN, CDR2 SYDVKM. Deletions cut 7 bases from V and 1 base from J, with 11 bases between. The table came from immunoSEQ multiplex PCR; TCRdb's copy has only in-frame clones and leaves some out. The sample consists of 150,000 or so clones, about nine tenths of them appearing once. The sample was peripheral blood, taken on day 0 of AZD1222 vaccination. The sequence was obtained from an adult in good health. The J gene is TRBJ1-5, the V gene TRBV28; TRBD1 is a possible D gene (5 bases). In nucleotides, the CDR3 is TGTGCCAGCACCGAGGGGATAAGCAATCAGCCCCAGCATTTT. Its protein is CASTEGISNQPQHF.